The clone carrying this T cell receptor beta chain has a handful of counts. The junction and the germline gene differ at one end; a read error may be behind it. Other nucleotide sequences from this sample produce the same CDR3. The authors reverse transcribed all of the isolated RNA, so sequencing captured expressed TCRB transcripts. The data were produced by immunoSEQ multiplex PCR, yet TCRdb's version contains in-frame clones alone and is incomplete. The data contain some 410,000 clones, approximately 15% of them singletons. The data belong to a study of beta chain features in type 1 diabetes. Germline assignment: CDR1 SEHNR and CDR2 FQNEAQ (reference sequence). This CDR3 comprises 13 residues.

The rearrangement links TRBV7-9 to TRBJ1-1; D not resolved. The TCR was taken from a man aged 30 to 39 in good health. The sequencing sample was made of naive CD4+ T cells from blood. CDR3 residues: CASSLDGDTEAFF. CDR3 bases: TGTGCCAGCAGCTTAGACGGAGACACTGAAGCTTTCTTC.